This entry concerns a single T cell receptor beta chain. Its antigen is not identified. The data were produced by immunoSEQ multiplex PCR, yet TCRdb's version contains in-frame clones alone and is incomplete. The sample records about 53,000 clones, about 88% being singletons. The record originates from a study of OX40 agonist ivuxolimab in advanced cancers. Study-wide context: Dose-escalation patients' cancers were hepatocellular carcinoma, melanoma, renal cell or head and neck cancer. Three patients, one with hepatocellular carcinoma and two with cutaneous melanoma, achieved partial responses.

Study results and limitations: On average, CD8+ T cells had more expanded clones than CD4+.

V dropped 3 bases and J dropped 0; count of bases not matched to a gene: 4. This CDR3 contains 16 residues. The germline CDR1 and CDR2 sequences are LNHDA and SQIVND (reference sequence). The receptor's source is an adult with an advanced solid tumor such as melanoma, head and neck, liver or kidney cancer. The sample here was CD4+ or CD8+ T cells sorted from blood, taken in a trial of the OX40 agonist ivuxolimab. V is TRBV19 and J is TRBJ2-2; 7 bases line up with TRBD2. The CDR3 loop is CASSIRLAANTGELFF. The CDR3 nucleotides read TGTGCCAGTAGTATCCGTCTAGCGGCGAACACCGGGGAGCTGTTTTTT.